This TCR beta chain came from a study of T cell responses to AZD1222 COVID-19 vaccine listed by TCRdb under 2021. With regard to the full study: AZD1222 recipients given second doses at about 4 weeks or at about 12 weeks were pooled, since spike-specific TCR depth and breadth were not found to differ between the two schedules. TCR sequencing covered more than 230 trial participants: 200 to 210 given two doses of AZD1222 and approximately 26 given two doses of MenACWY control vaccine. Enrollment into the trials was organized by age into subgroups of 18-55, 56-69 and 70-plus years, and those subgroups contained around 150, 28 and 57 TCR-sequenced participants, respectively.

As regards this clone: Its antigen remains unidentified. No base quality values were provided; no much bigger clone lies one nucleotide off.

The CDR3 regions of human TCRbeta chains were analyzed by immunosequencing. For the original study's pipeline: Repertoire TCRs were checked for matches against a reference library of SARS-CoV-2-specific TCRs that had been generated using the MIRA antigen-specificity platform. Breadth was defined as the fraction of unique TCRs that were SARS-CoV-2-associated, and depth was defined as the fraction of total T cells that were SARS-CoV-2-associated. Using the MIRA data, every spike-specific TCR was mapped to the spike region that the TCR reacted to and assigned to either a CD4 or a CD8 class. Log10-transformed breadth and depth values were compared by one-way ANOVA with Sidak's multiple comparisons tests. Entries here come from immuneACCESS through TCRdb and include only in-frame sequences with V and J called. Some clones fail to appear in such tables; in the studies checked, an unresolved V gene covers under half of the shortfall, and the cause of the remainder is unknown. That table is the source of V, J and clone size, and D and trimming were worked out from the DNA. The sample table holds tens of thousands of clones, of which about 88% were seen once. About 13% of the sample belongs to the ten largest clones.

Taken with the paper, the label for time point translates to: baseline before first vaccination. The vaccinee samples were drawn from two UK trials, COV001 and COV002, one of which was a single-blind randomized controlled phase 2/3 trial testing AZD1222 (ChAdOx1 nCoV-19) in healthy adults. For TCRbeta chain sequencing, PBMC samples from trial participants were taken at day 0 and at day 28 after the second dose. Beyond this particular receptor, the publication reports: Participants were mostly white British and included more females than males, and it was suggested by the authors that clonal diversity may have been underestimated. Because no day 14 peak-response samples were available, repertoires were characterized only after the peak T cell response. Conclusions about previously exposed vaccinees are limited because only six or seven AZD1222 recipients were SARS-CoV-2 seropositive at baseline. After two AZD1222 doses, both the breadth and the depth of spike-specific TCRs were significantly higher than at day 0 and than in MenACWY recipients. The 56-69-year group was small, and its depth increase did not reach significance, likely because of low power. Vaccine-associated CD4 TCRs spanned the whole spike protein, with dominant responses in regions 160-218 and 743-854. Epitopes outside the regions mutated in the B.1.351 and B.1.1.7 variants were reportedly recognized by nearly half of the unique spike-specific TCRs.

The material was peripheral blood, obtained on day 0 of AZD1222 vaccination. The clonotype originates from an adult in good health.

The sequence in DNA is TGTGCCAGCAGCTTGGCGGGGCAGTCCTACGAGCAGTACTTC. Its coded protein is CASSLAGQSYEQYF. Here the chain combines TRBV7-9 and TRBJ2-7, and perhaps TRBD2 as D gene, on 6 matching bases. The CDR3 measures 14 amino acids from cysteine to phenylalanine. CDR3 DNA only is kept here, 42 bases in frame from base 1. Trimming at the junction amounts to 3 bases on V and 1 base on J, and the germline ends lie 10 bases apart. CDR1 SEHNR and CDR2 FQNEAQ were looked up in the germline V gene (reference sequence).